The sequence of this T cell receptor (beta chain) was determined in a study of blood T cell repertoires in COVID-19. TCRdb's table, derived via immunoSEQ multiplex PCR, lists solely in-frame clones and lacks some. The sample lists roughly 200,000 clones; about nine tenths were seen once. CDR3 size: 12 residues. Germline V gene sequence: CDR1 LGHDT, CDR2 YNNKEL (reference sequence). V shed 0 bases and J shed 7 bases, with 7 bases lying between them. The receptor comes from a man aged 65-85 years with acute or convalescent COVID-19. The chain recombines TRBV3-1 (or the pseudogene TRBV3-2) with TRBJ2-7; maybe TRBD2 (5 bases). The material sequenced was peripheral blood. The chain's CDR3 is CASSQDGGEQYF. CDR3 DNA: TGTGCCAGCAGCCAAGATGGCGGGGAGCAGTACTTC.